This TCR beta chain originates from a study of T cells in tumors after PD-1 blockade. Study as a whole: Excluded were patients with checkpoint blockade, immunosuppressants, or radiotherapy or other anti-cancer therapy within 4 weeks. On average, peripheral blood gave roughly 110,000 TCR templates and 33,000 or so unique clonotypes.

Concerning this clone itself: As yet, its antigen is unknown.

Measured with immunoSEQ multiplex PCR; TCRdb has only the in-frame clones, and not every one. The sample consists of approximately 60,000 clones, less than 85% of them appearing once. The germline V gene encodes CDR1 MNHNS and CDR2 SASEGT. This CDR3 region has 13 residues. The ends were cut back, 3 bases at V and 3 bases at J, with 6 bases in the middle. General study points: Peripheral recruitment is suggested, as some novel exhausted tumor clones were in pre-treatment blood.

The receptor comes from a human donor with basal cell carcinoma. The input for sequencing was PBMCs, taken after anti-PD-1 treatment. The chain employs TRBV6-1 and TRBJ1-5, with D uncertain. CDR3 residues: CASSDRTNQPQHF. The CDR3, as DNA: TGTGCCAGCAGTGACAGGACCAATCAGCCCCAGCATTTT.